This T cell receptor beta chain was captured by sequencing in a study of Graves' ophthalmopathy and Graves' hyperthyroidism. Study-wide background: Stable hyperthyroidism was defined by absence of ophthalmopathy within 18 months of follow-up. The study's findings and limits: Stable hyperthyroidism and ophthalmopathy were told apart by a 13-signature model, which achieved less than 90% sensitivity and roughly 76% specificity.

The CDR3 extends over 15 amino acids. Germline V gene data show CDR1 as LNHNV and CDR2 as YYDKDF (reference sequence). For repertoire sequencing, the TCR beta CDR3 regions were amplified from RNA transcripts. The authors performed first-round RT-PCR with HTBI primers and then a second-round multiplex PCR. TCRdb passed the multiplex PCR reads through MiXCR, listing each CDR3 protein once. Of approximately 1.2 million distinct CDR3 sequences detected, about 35% appear once; the ten largest clones hold 8.5% to 14%. Patients were diagnosed from clinical symptoms, serum thyroxine, TRAb, thyroid ultrasound and orbital computed tomography. About this clonotype: Its matching antigen is unknown. Sequence at one end of the junction differs from germline and may be a read error.

The clonotype comes from an adult man with Graves' hyperthyroidism. The rearrangement links TRBV15 to TRBJ2-7, with TRBD2 matching over 10 bases. Source material: peripheral blood or thyroid tissue (not recorded which). The CDR3 DNA follows: TGTGCCAGCAGCTCCACGGCTAGCGGGGGAAACGAGCAGTACTTC. As protein: CASSSTASGGNEQYF.